The clone carrying this TCR beta chain was seen just once. Its antigen is still unknown. These data come from a study of shared clonotypes between healthy human individuals. Study outcomes and limitations: Four donors had around 5% of their naive CD4 clonotypes in common.

V was pared by 7 bases and J by 3 bases, with 10 bases of the junction left unmatched. From germline, CDR1 is SGHRS and CDR2 YFSETQ. This CDR3 has 15 amino acids. The assay was immunoSEQ multiplex PCR, and TCRdb's table has in-frame clones only and misses some. The sample gives approximately 2,000,000 clones, 85% to 95% of which show up once; 0.3% to 0.4% is in the top ten. The material sequenced was naive CD4+ T cells from PBMCs. The subset denotes: CD45RA+ positively selected. The sequence was collected from a man aged 18-30 years in good health. Some clones in this sample may be carry-over from other donors' samples. The chain recombines TRBV5-1 with TRBJ2-3, with TRBD1 identical over 8 bases. The CDR3 bases are TGCGCCAGCGGAACCCAGGGGGCAGGGACAGATACGCAGTATTTT. Encoded protein: CASGTQGAGTDTQYF.